Listed below are T cell receptor beta chains from one sample, sequenced in a study of blood T cell repertoires in COVID-19. Generated by immunoSEQ multiplex PCR, the TCRdb table keeps only in-frame clones and is missing some. Here the sample spans approximately 250,000 clones, approximately 89% being singletons. Sequencing was done on a sample of PBMCs or T cells enriched from blood (not recorded which). These receptors were collected from a man between 40 and 49 years old who had been exposed to COVID-19. Each CDR3 is given with its conserved first and last residue. The D gene is left open where the match is weak. For some rows the clone size is stated as once, few or many, or as a class when expanded; others skip it.

D gene	clone size	V gene	CDR3 protein
NA	once	TRBV13	CASSPPGGDGNEKLFF
TRBD2	NA	TRBV15	CATSNGLAEYNEQFF
NA	NA	TRBV5-1	CASSLAGDMNTEAFF
NA	NA	TRBV11-2	CASSLSLAPSSYNEQFF
NA	few	TRBV6-2/TRBV6-3	CASSYLRTGDEQYF
NA	NA	TRBV6-2/TRBV6-3	CASSHSREQYF
NA	NA	TRBV19	CASSPGTPYYGYTF
TRBD2	NA	TRBV11-2	CASSLTSGPYNEQFF
TRBD1	NA	TRBV3-1/TRBV3-2	CASSPLQTGGDTEAFF
NA	once	TRBV11-3	CASSLDRRGATEKLFF
TRBD2	NA	TRBV6-5	CASSRLAGVNEQFF
NA	NA	TRBV5-5	CASSFDDNSGNTIYF
NA	NA	TRBV9	CASSVEPGKGDTQYF
NA	NA	TRBV18	CASSPPGATGELFF
TRBD1	NA	TRBV28	CASSGGAGQGNSPLHF
NA	NA	TRBV6-5	CASRYGRVGSYEQYF
NA	NA	TRBV29-1	CSVGGGIGYTF
NA	once	TRBV11-3	CASPRGSLTEAFF
NA	NA	TRBV14	CASSPTTRIYEQYF
TRBD2	NA	TRBV4-3	CASSVPGLAGEIDEQFF
TRBD2	NA	TRBV28	CASSSNAGTSGSRDEQYF
NA	NA	TRBV4-1	CASSQRGGENTEAFF
NA	NA	TRBV4-1	CASSQHLDRTYEQYF
NA	once	TRBV27	CASSFVEGGIFEQYF
TRBD2	NA	TRBV29-1	CSVVGLAGADREQFF
TRBD1	NA	TRBV4-1	CASGPGTENTGELFF
TRBD1	NA	TRBV28	CASSLRDSGNYGYTF
TRBD1	NA	TRBV10-2	CASSAGQGYNEQFF
TRBD1	NA	TRBV19	CASSTLPDRAQPQHF
NA	NA	TRBV7-3	CASSSARARGYGYTF
NA	NA	TRBV7-8	CASSLVFRGASNEQFF
TRBD1	NA	TRBV19	CASSGTGVSPYGYTF
NA	NA	TRBV6-2/TRBV6-3	CASSYGPGQYF
TRBD2	once	TRBV6-4	CASSEGYGTSGTSYTGELFF